The present T cell receptor (beta chain) was sequenced within a study of T cell repertoires in cytomegalovirus infection. Study details: Evidence of both CMV infection and a matching HLA type came from public TCR beta signatures. General study findings and limits: Public TCR beta family frequency separated CMV-and-HLA carriers, including in an independent cohort. Ex vivo, HLA-C-restricted CMV-specific TCR beta clonotypes prevailed over the rest of the response.

This CDR3 is 11 amino acids long. The V gene lost 5 bases and the J gene lost 1 base, with 5 bases spanning the gap. Germline CDR1 SQVTM, CDR2 ANQGSEA. This clonotype has a handful of counts. Its antigen remains unknown. TCRdb analysed the reads with MiXCR anew, one entry per CDR3 protein. The sample yields 250,000 to 350,000 distinct CDR3 sequences, under 30% seen once. Sequencing was carried out using PBMCs. The chain joins TRBV29-1 to TRBJ1-1; D is uncertain. This receptor was obtained from a human donor in good health (CMV status not recorded). Some clones in this sample may be carry-over from other donors' samples. CDR3 sequence: CSVNQNTEAFF. CDR3 bases: TGCAGCGTTAATCAGAACACTGAAGCTTTCTTT.